This record looks at one TCR beta chain sequence and its context. Its antigen is as yet unknown. The data were taken from a study of CD8 T cells in ankylosing spondylitis. Study-wide results and limits: It appeared that ankylosing spondylitis blood was characterized by a TCR beta motif of fewer than 10 highly homologous variants.

V was pared by 10 bases and J by 10 bases, with 22 bases between. This CDR3 has 14 residues. CDR1 and CDR2 from the germline V gene are LNHDA and SQIVND (reference sequence). From the 5' RACE reads, TCRdb called clonotypes with MiXCR, one entry per CDR3 protein. The sample holds 150,000 to 200,000 distinct CDR3 sequences, around a tenth seen once. V is TRBV19 and J is TRBJ1-4; the D is unclear. Sequenced input: blood, either unsorted or a sorted T cell fraction (not recorded which). This receptor was obtained from a male donor with ankylosing spondylitis or in good health (not recorded which). This CDR3 is CATERSGDMGKLFF. CDR3 DNA sequence: TGTGCCACGGAGAGAAGCGGGGATATGGGAAAACTGTTTTTT.